The 15 T cell receptor beta chains reported below all come from one sample, sequenced in a study of shared clonotypes between healthy human individuals. TCRdb's table, derived via immunoSEQ multiplex PCR, lists solely in-frame clones and lacks some. The sample records 1 million to 1.2 million clones, 70% to 80% being singletons. Sequencing input: memory CD4+ T cells from PBMCs. As for subset: CD45RA-negative fraction. The receptors were sampled from a man aged 18 to 29 in good health. Some clones in this sample may be carry-over from other donors' samples.

This rearrangement joins TRBV19 to TRBJ2-7; 7 nucleotides line up with TRBD1. The CDR3 extends over 14 amino acids. V was pared by 5 bases and J by 7 bases, with 11 bases of the junction left unmatched. Germline CDR1 reads LNHDA; CDR2 reads SQIVND (reference sequence). The CDR3 nucleotides read TGTGCCAGTAGTTTCCGGGACAGAAGGCAAGAGCAGTACTTC. It specifies CASSFRDRRQEQYF.

This clone was detected only once. This chain connects TRBV19 to TRBJ2-1, with TRBD2 matching 8 bases. The CDR3 totals 14 residues. The germline V gene encodes CDR1 LNHDA and CDR2 SQIVND (reference sequence). The junction had 8 bases not matched to a gene; V was cut back by 3 bases and J by 10 bases. CDR3: CASSIVGRAREQFF. CDR3 sequence (DNA): TGTGCCAGTAGTATTGTCGGGAGGGCCAGGGAGCAGTTCTTC.

This clone showed up just a few times. The sample holds other DNA sequences that translate to the same CDR3. This chain connects TRBV4-3 to TRBJ2-5; D gene uncertain. CDR3 length: 15 amino acids. The germline V gene has CDR1 LGHNA and CDR2 YSLEER. V lost 1 base and J lost 2, with 11 bases in between. In nucleotides, the CDR3 is TGCGCCAGCAGCCAAGGCGGCGGATTACAAGAGACCCAGTACTTC. Protein: CASSQGGGLQETQYF.

J is TRBJ2-5 and V is TRBV28, with 7 bases fitting TRBD1. The J call is doubtful: the DNA matches TRBJ2-7 better. This CDR3 has 16 amino acids. Germline CDR1 reads MDHEN; CDR2 reads SYDVKM. CDR3 residues: CASSHPLEGASYEQYF. The CDR3 DNA reads as TGTGCCAGCAGCCACCCCTTAGAGGGGGCCTCCTACGAGCAGTACTTC.

This clone was observed a few times. The chain joins TRBV6-1 to TRBJ2-1; either TRBD1 or TRBD2 may supply D (5 bases each). V lost 7 bases, J lost 8 bases, and 15 bases lay in between. In germline, CDR1 is MNHNS, CDR2 SASEGT. The CDR3 totals 13 residues. The CDR3: CASTPMGVDEQFF. The CDR3 coding sequence is TGTGCCAGCACCCCGATGGGGGTTGATGAGCAGTTCTTC.

The table lists this clone with a count of one. V usage is TRBV30 and J usage is TRBJ1-2; D is undetermined. V was cut by 1 base and J by 4 bases, with 7 bases left in between. Germline V gene data show CDR1 as GTSNPN and CDR2 as SVGIG (reference sequence). The CDR3 is 12 residues long. The DNA of the CDR3 is TGTGCCTGGAGTGGGCGCTTCTATGGCTACACCTTC. Its translation is CAWSGRFYGYTF.

The chain links TRBV19 to TRBJ1-5, with TRBD1 identical over 9 bases. Germline-derived CDR1 and CDR2 are LNHDA and SQIVND (reference sequence). This CDR3 comprises 14 residues. In DNA form, the CDR3 reads TGTGCAACAGGGGGCTCCGCCAGCAATCAGCCCCAGCATTTT. Protein sequence: CATGGSASNQPQHF.

This chain joins TRBV5-4 and TRBJ2-7; possibly TRBD1 for D (6 bases). CDR1 and CDR2 (germline): SGHNT, YYREEE (reference sequence). The germline V and J ends were trimmed by 5 bases and 3 bases, with 18 bases remaining between them. The length of the CDR3 is 15 residues. For the CDR3, the DNA is TGTGCCAGCAGTCCCGTCCCGGACAGCCTCTACGAGCAGTACTTC. It codes for CASSPVPDSLYEQYF.

This clone came up a few times. The chain links TRBV7-8 to TRBJ1-1; 9 nucleotides agree with TRBD1. After removal of 1 base from V and 4 bases from J, the junction contained 7 bases not matched to a gene. CDR3 length: 16 residues. Per the germline V gene, CDR1 is SGHVS and CDR2 is FQNEAQ. CDR3 coding DNA: TGTGCCAGCAGCTTAGGGAACAGGGGGCAGAGCACTGAAGCTTTCTTT. Its protein product is CASSLGNRGQSTEAFF.

The chain links TRBV28 to TRBJ2-5, with a tentative D call TRBD2 (5 bases). With 5 bases removed from V and 5 bases from J, the gap between germline ends came to 18 bases. In germline, CDR1 is MDHEN, CDR2 SYDVKM. The CDR3 is 15 amino acids. This CDR3 reads CASSPPARGGETQYF. The CDR3 nucleotides read TGTGCCAGCAGTCCCCCGGCCCGCGGAGGCGAGACCCAGTACTTC.

The V call is TRBV5-1, the J call TRBJ1-1; no firm D call. V was shortened by 2 bases and J by 2 bases, with 10 bases between the two germline ends. CDR3 length: 14 amino acids. Germline values: CDR1 SGHRS, CDR2 YFSETQ. The CDR3 spells CASSLYSGNTEAFF. CDR3 DNA: TGCGCCAGCAGCTTATATAGCGGTAACACTGAAGCTTTCTTT.

This chain uses TRBV6-1 with TRBJ2-3; 7 bases are a match to TRBD2. CDR3 size: 14 residues. CDR1 is MNHNS and CDR2 is SASEGT in the germline V gene. V lost 7 bases, J lost 3 bases, and 7 bases stayed unmatched. The CDR3 DNA reads as TGTGCCAGCACTAGCGGAGGGAGGACAGATACGCAGTATTTT. It is translated as CASTSGGRTDTQYF.

The V call is TRBV15, the J call TRBJ2-1; possibly TRBD2 for D (6 bases). This CDR3 has 17 amino acids. The germline gives CDR1 LNHNV, CDR2 YYDKDF (reference sequence). Trimming cost V 1 base and J 1 base, with 14 bases left between them. In DNA form, the CDR3 reads TGTGCCACCAGCAGAGTAACAATAGCGGATTCCTACAATGAGCAGTTCTTC. Protein sequence: CATSRVTIADSYNEQFF.

This chain uses TRBV28 with TRBJ1-1, with TRBD1 as a possible D gene (5 bases). Germline loops: CDR1 MDHEN, CDR2 SYDVKM. CDR3 length: 13 residues. V was trimmed by 5 bases and J by 4 bases, leaving 11 bases between them. CDR3: CASSRGGSTEAFF. The CDR3 DNA is TGTGCCAGCAGTAGGGGAGGGAGCACTGAAGCTTTCTTT.

The J gene is TRBJ1-5, the V gene TRBV4-1; D uncertain. Deletions cut 0 bases from V and 9 bases from J, with 18 bases between. This CDR3 spans 16 amino acids. In germline, CDR1 is MGHRA, CDR2 YSYEKL. CDR3 nucleotides: TGCGCCAGCAGCCAAGATTTGGTCCAGATGGGAGGGCCCCAGCATTTT. It codes for CASSQDLVQMGGPQHF.